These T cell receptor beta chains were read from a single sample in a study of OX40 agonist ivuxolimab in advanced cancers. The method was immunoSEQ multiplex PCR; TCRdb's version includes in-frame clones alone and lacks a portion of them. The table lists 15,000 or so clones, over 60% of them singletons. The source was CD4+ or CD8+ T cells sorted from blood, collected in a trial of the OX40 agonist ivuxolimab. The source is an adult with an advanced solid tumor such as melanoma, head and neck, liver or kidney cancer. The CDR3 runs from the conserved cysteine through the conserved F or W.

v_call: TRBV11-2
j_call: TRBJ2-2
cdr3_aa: CASSWFASQAGELFF

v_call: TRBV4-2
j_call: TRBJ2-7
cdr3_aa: CASSQDTYEQYF

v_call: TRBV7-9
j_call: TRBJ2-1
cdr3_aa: CASSLTQGYYNEQFF

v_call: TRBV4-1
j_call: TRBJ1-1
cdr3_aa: CASSQATGILKGTEAFF

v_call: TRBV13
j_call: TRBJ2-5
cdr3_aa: CASSLEGRLVGAGAQETQYF

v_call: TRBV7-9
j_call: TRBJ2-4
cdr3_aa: CASSPGQGYIQYF

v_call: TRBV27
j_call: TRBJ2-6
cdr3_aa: CASSGQKIKTGSGANVLTF

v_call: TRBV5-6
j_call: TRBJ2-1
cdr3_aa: CASSLSALRTREQFF

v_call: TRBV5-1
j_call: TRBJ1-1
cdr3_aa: CASSLGEGNTEAFF

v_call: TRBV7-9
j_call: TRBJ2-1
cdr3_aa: CASSLGGVAEQFF

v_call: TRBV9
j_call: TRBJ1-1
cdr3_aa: CASSVAGVDTEAFF

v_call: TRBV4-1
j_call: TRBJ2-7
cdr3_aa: CASSQGLETYEQYF

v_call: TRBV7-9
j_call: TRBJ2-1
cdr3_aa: CASSFKTGAAYNEQFF

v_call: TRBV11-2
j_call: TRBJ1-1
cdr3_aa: CASSLESGRPPAFF

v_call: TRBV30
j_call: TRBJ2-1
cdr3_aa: CAWSIGQGAKDEQFF